This T cell receptor beta chain stems from a study of OX40 agonist ivuxolimab in advanced cancers. Produced via immunoSEQ multiplex PCR; TCRdb's table is partial and in-frame only. The sample includes around 19,000 clones, around 73% of them seen just once. In this sample, this clone turned up a few times. The CDR3 sequence is 14 residues long. The V and J ends lost 8 bases and 2 bases, in that order; junction bases with no gene match: 5. Germline-derived CDR1 and CDR2 are SGHDN and FVKESK. This receptor was identified in an adult with an advanced solid tumor such as melanoma, head and neck, liver or kidney cancer. The genes are TRBV14 and TRBJ2-7, with 11 nucleotides matching TRBD1. The specimen was CD4+ or CD8+ T cells sorted from blood, collected in a trial of the OX40 agonist ivuxolimab. As DNA, the CDR3 is TGTGCCAGCCGCGGACAGGGGGCCCCCTACGAGCAGTACTTC. Protein: CASRGQGAPYEQYF.